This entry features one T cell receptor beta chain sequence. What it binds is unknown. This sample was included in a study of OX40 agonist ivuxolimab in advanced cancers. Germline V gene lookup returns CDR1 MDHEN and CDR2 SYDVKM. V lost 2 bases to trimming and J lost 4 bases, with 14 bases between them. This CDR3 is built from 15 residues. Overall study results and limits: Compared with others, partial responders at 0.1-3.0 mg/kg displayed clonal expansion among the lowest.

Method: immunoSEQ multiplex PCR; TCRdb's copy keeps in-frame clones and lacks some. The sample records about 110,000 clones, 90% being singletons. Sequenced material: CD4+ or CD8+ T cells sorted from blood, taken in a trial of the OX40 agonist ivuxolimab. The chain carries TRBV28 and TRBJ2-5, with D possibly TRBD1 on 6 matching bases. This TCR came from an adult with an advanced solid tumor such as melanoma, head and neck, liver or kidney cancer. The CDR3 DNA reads TGTGCCAGCAGTTTAGGGGGCGCCTACATAGAGACCCAGTACTTC. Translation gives CASSLGGAYIETQYF.